The clone carrying this T cell receptor beta chain was counted between two and nine times. Its antigen is not known. These data are taken from a study of CD8 T cells in ankylosing spondylitis. Study-wide findings and caveats: About 8 highly homologous variants made up a TCR beta motif, and this motif appeared characteristic of ankylosing spondylitis blood.

Germline V gene sequence: CDR1 SGHVS, CDR2 FNYEAQ. With 2 bases removed from V and 7 bases from J, the gap between germline ends came to 14 bases. This CDR3 has 15 amino acids. One entry per CDR3 protein results from TCRdb running MiXCR on the 5' RACE reads. The sample shows approximately 250,000 distinct CDR3 sequences, more than 25% of them seen only once. Sequencing used blood, either unsorted or a sorted T cell fraction (not recorded which). The chain couples TRBV7-6 to TRBJ2-2; tentative D call: TRBD2 (5 bases). The sequence derives from a male donor with ankylosing spondylitis or in good health (not recorded which). The DNA of the CDR3 is TGTGCCAGCAGCTTATTGGACCGCCGGGGCGGGGAGCTGTTTTTT. Translation: CASSLLDRRGGELFF.